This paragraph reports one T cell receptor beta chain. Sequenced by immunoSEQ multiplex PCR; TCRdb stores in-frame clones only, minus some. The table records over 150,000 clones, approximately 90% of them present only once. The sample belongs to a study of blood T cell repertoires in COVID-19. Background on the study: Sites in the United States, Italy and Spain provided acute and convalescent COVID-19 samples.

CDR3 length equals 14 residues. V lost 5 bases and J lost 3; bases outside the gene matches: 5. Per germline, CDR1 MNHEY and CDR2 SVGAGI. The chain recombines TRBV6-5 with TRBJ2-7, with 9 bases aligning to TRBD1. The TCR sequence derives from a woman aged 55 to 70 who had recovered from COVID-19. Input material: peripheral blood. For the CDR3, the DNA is TGTGCCAGCAGTCCCCGGGACAGGGTCTACGAGCAGTACTTC. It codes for CASSPRDRVYEQYF.